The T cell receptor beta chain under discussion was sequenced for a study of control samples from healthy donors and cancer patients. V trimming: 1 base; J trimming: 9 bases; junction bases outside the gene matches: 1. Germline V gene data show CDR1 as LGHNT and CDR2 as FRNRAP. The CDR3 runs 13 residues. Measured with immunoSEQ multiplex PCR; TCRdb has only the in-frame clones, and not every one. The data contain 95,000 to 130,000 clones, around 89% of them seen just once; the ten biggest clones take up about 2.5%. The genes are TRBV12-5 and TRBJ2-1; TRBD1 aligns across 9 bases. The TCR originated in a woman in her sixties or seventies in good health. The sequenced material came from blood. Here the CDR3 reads CASGLGQGVEQFF. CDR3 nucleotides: TGTGCTAGTGGTTTGGGACAGGGGGTTGAGCAGTTCTTC.